This TCR beta chain was documented in a study of cytomegalovirus exposure and HLA in healthy donors. General study findings and limits: The study carried out a later analysis of TCR beta sequences. It associated around 17,000 of them with specific HLA alleles at a false discovery rate of 0.05. Several of the most significant clusters appeared linked to common viral pathogens, based on a later analysis. The likely explanation for a cluster of highly shared sequence variants was sequencing artifact.

CDR1 and CDR2 (germline): LNHNV, YYDKDF (reference sequence). The CDR3 runs 17 residues. Trimming removed 1 base from V and 10 bases from J; junction bases left unmatched: 9. A few counts support this clone. The antigen is unknown. The PCR employed 60 Vbeta primers together with 13 Jbeta primers. Authors' processing steps: A later analysis counted 80 million or so unique TCR beta chains, around 10 million shared. Repertoires were generated with immunoSEQ multiplex PCR, while TCRdb's copy carries only in-frame clones and drops some. That table is the source of V, J and clone size, and D and trimming were worked out from the DNA. The sample records over 100,000 clones, approximately 78% being singletons.

This sequence joins TRBV15 and TRBJ2-1, with 14 bases identical to TRBD2. The sequence was collected from a man younger than 40 in good health and CMV-seropositive. The sequenced sample consisted of PBMCs. The CDR3 DNA is TGTGCCACCAGCAGAGGTGGACTAGCGGGGGGTGGAGGGGAGCAGTTCTTC. Translation: CATSRGGLAGGGGEQFF.